This T cell receptor beta chain is drawn from a study of blood T cell repertoires in COVID-19. CDR1 and CDR2 from the germline V gene are DFQATT and SNEGSKA (reference sequence). The CDR3 runs to 13 residues. J lost 1 base, V lost 3 bases, and 1 base had no gene match. Sequencing used immunoSEQ multiplex PCR; TCRdb keeps in-frame clones, though not all of them. The data hold approximately 200,000 clones, with roughly 86% observed a single time. Sample: peripheral blood. The chain has TRBV20-1 and TRBJ2-5, with TRBD2 matching over 8 bases. This clonotype was sampled from a woman between 25 and 40 years old with active or convalescent COVID-19. CDR3 sequence (DNA): TGCAGTGCTAGTCGGGGGGGCCAAGAGACCCAGTACTTC. Protein: CSASRGGQETQYF.